This T cell receptor beta chain emerged from a study of blood T cell repertoires in COVID-19. About the research overall: The samples span acute and convalescent COVID-19 from the United States, Italy and Spain. The cDNA or gDNA used as material had been derived from T cells, B-cell-depleted T cells, or PBMCs.

Original processing methods: How many nucleated cells were present was estimated from reference gene primer amplification. Using immunoSEQ multiplex PCR, the repertoire was profiled, and TCRdb retains in-frame clones only, with some absent. V and J calls plus clone size are reproduced from that table; the DNA served to infer D and trimming. Of about 230,000 clones listed, about nine tenths are singletons. This CDR3 is built from 13 residues. V was trimmed by 0 bases and J by 4 bases, leaving 7 bases between them. Germline V gives CDR1 MGHRA, CDR2 YSYEKL. The study assigned cohorts using participant-reported clinical history.

The TCR comes from a woman in her 30s with acute COVID-19. Material: PBMCs or T cells enriched from blood (not recorded which). The chain joins TRBV4-1 to TRBJ2-7, with D unresolved. The CDR3 loop reads CASSQESNYEQYF. The CDR3 DNA sequence: TGCGCCAGCAGCCAAGAGTCAAATTACGAGCAGTACTTC.